One sample yielded the 4 T cell receptor beta chains listed below, sequenced in a study of blood T cell repertoires in COVID-19. Generated by immunoSEQ multiplex PCR, the TCRdb table keeps only in-frame clones and is missing some. The sample lists 250,000 to 350,000 clones, around 87% occurring once. Sequencing was done on a sample of PBMCs or T cells enriched from blood (not recorded which). The receptors derive from a woman in her 30s who had recovered from COVID-19.

The chain is built from TRBV18 and TRBJ2-7; 7 bases align to TRBD1. This CDR3 has 14 residues. The germline CDR1 and CDR2 sequences are KGHSH and LQKENI. The ends lost 3 bases at V and 5 bases at J; junction bases unmatched: 7. Here the CDR3 reads CASSPSGQVDEQYF. CDR3 coding DNA: TGTGCCAGCTCACCCTCTGGACAGGTCGACGAGCAGTACTTC.

The chain joins TRBV7-2 to TRBJ1-5; 10 bases fit TRBD1. Germline loops: CDR1 SGHTA, CDR2 FQGNSA. Unmatched junction bases numbered 5, after V lost 5 bases and J lost 7 bases. The length of the CDR3 is 14 residues. The CDR3 DNA sequence: TGTGCCAGCAGCCCAGACAGGGGGCTCCAGCCCCAGCATTTT. This gives the protein CASSPDRGLQPQHF.

This clone was recorded once. V is TRBV7-3 and J is TRBJ2-2; 7 nucleotides agree with TRBD1. Germline V gene sequence: CDR1 SGHTA, CDR2 FQGTGA. V lost 4 bases and J lost 4; bases outside the gene matches: 6. This CDR3 has 15 residues. The CDR3 sequence: CASSSQGNGTGELFF. CDR3 DNA: TGTGCCAGCAGCTCACAGGGGAATGGCACCGGGGAGCTGTTTTTT.

This clone has only a few counts. V is TRBV10-3 and J is TRBJ1-2, with D tentatively TRBD1 (5 bases). Trimming left V 0 bases short and J 3 bases short, with 17 bases between. This CDR3 has 17 amino acids. CDR1 ENHRY and CDR2 SYGVKD come from the germline V gene. CDR3 DNA: TGTGCCATCAGTGAGTCGGGCGGAAGGGGCGCAGACTATGGCTACACCTTC. It specifies CAISESGGRGADYGYTF.